The T cell receptor beta chain described here comes from a study of beta chain features in type 1 diabetes. About the study: In age, gender and cell yields, patients were similar to healthy donors.

Isolation of CD4+ naive, central memory, regulatory and stem cell-like memory cells was achieved by sorting via CD45RO/CCR7/CD25/CD127/CD95/CD27. Deletions cut 1 base from V and 4 bases from J, with 10 bases between. The length of the CDR3 is 13 residues. The V gene's germline CDR1 is GTSNPN and CDR2 SVGIG (reference sequence). What was sequenced were expressed TCRB transcripts, since all of the isolated RNA had been reverse transcribed. There were millions of reads on average in the naive, central memory and regulatory T cell samples. Data came from immunoSEQ multiplex PCR; TCRdb stores just in-frame clones and leaves some out. The data hold over 150,000 clones, with 6.5% to 8.5% observed a single time. Study results and limitations: A moderate, significant TCRB CDR3 shortening appeared in type 1 diabetes across four CD4+ subsets. A greater similarity of naive, central memory and Treg TCRB repertoires was seen among patients than among healthy donors.

This clone was seen only a few times. Its antigen is unidentified. The receptor's source is a man between 18 and 35 years old with type 1 diabetes. The chain recombines TRBV30 with TRBJ1-2; D unresolved. Sequencing input: central memory CD4+ T cells from blood. CDR3 in amino acids: CAWSGYMAYGYTF. In nucleotides, the CDR3 is TGTGCCTGGAGTGGATACATGGCCTATGGCTACACCTTC.